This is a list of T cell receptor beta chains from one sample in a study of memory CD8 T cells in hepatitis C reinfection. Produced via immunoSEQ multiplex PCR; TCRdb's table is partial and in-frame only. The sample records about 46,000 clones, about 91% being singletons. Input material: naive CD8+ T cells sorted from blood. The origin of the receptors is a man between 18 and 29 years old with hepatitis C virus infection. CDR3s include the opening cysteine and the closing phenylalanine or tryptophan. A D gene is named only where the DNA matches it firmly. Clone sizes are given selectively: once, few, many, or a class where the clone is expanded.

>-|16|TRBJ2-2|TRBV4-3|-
CASSQAPQMNTGELFF
TGCGCCAGCAGCCAAGCTCCACAGATGAACACCGGGGAGCTGTTTTTT
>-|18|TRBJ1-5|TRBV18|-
CASSPKEILGGRNQPQHF
TGTGCCAGCTCACCAAAAGAAATTTTAGGGGGTCGGAATCAGCCCCAGCATTTT
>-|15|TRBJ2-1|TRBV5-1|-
CASSLGQGLYNEQFF
TGCGCCAGCAGCTTGGGGCAGGGCCTTTACAATGAGCAGTTCTTC
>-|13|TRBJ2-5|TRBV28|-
CASTLGGTETQYF
TGTGCCAGCACCTTGGGCGGGACAGAGACCCAGTACTTC
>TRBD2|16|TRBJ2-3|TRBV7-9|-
CASSFLAGDVPDTQYF
TGTGCCAGCAGCTTCCTAGCGGGCGACGTCCCAGATACGCAGTATTTT
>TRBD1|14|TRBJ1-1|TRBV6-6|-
CASSYSKGAPEAFF
TGTGCCAGCAGTTACTCGAAGGGGGCTCCTGAAGCTTTCTTT
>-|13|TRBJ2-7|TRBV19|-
CASSIDGGSEQYF
TGTGCCAGTAGTATAGATGGAGGGAGCGAGCAGTACTTC
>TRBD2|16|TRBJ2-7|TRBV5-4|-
CASSLLPSGSFDEQYF
TGTGCCAGCAGCTTGCTTCCTAGCGGGAGCTTCGACGAGCAGTACTTC
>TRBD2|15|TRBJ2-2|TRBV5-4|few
CASRAGTTNTGELFF
TGTGCCAGCAGGGCCGGGACTACGAACACCGGGGAGCTGTTTTTT
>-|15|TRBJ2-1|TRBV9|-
CASSQWASSHNEQFF
TGTGCCAGCAGCCAGTGGGCTAGCAGCCACAATGAGCAGTTCTTC
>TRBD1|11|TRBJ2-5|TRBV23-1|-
CASTVVDRADF
TGCGCCAGCACAGTCGTTGACAGGGCCGACTTC
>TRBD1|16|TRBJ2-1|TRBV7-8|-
CASSLPRQGHSDEQFF
TGTGCCAGCAGCTTACCCCGACAGGGTCATAGCGATGAGCAGTTCTTC
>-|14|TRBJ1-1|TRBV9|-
CASSAGTGRTEAFF
TGTGCCAGCAGCGCTGGGACCGGGAGGACTGAAGCTTTCTTT
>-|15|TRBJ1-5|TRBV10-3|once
CAISEGETSNQPQHF
TGTGCCATCAGTGAGGGGGAGACTAGCAATCAGCCCCAGCATTTT
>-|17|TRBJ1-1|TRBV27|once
CASSLGQGGLRLAEAFF
TGTGCCAGCAGTTTAGGGCAGGGTGGGTTGAGGTTGGCTGAAGCTTTCTTT
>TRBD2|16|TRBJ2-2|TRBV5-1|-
CASSLQLAGASGELFF
TGCGCCAGCAGCTTGCAACTAGCGGGAGCATCCGGGGAGCTGTTTTTT
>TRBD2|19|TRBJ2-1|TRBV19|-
CASSIDGWLRSGGPNEQFF
TGTGCCAGTAGTATAGATGGTTGGCTCCGGAGCGGGGGGCCCAATGAGCAGTTCTTC
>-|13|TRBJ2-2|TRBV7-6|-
CASSLGTAGELFF
TGTGCCAGCAGCTTAGGTACGGCCGGGGAGCTGTTTTTT